The present entry profiles one T cell receptor (beta chain) with its context. Its binding antigen is unknown. Base-call qualities are not available, and no considerably larger clone is one nucleotide away. The cohort consisted of 600 to 700 healthy bone marrow donors. At the time of sampling, every cohort member was nominally healthy, though immune exposures that went unrecorded were likely present. The donor tested CMV seronegative and was one of the 352 seronegative cohort members. Each donor provided a peripheral blood sample, and peripheral blood mononuclear cells were used for TCR beta sequencing. Genomic DNA extraction from the blood cell samples was performed with the Qiagen DNeasy Blood Extraction Kit. Library generation was performed with the immunoSEQ multiplex PCR assay. A mixture of 60 forward primers for TCR Vbeta segments and 13 reverse primers for TCR Jbeta segments was used in the multiplex PCR. The CDR3 region of rearranged TCR beta genes was amplified from genomic DNA with a multiplex PCR assay. On the Illumina HiSeq System, the amplified TCR beta libraries were sequenced as 87-base-pair reads. The paper's data handling went like this. Across the 640 or so repertoires, a later analysis counted 78 million or so unique TCR beta chains, some 11 million of which were shared by at least two donors. To remove PCR and sequencing errors, raw reads were error-corrected and collapsed into unique sequences using a nearest-neighbor algorithm that merged closely related sequences. CDR3 sequences were aligned to IMGT reference sequences to assign V, D and J gene segments. For a sequence to be retained, a match of at least six nucleotides was required to both a V gene segment and a J gene segment. Rearrangements were classified as productive when the CDR3 lacked stop codons and remained in frame with V and J, and all other rearrangements were classified as non-productive. CDR3 was defined by IMGT convention, running from the second conserved V-encoded cysteine to the conserved J-encoded phenylalanine. The earlier analysis of some 580 of the donors excluded any sequence lacking an unambiguous match to a single V gene segment. In an earlier analysis of more than 500 of the donors, a V segment was called functional when productive rearrangements were above 56.7%, and segregating when the standard deviation between donors exceeded 5%. A statistical classification framework was developed to diagnose cytomegalovirus status using the catalog of TCR beta chain sequences. V and J gene assignment, in a later analysis, came from comparing TCR nucleotide sequences with IMGT/GENE-DB human TR gene sequences. The TCRdist pipeline was used in a later analysis to assign CDR3 sequences and most-parsimonious VDJ recombination scenarios. In a later analysis, each TCR beta chain was defined by its CDR3 amino acid sequence together with its V-gene family, and reads lacking a unique V-gene family were excluded. In a later analysis, 450 to 600 highly shared, low-generation-probability nucleotide sequences were removed to address suspected cross-contamination and a sequencing artifact. For each public chain, a later analysis derived a clonal expansion index from normalized ranks of inferred template counts within each repertoire. A later analysis computed generation probabilities with a VDJ recombination model fitted to out-of-frame rearrangements, and checked the results against IGoR. Hypergeometric tests were used in a later analysis to score TCR-TCR, TCR-HLA and TCR-CMV co-occurrence, with a repertoire-size bias correction applied to the TCR pairs. In a later analysis, false discovery rates were estimated by permuting HLA or CMV assignments 20 times. A later analysis grouped co-occurring TCRs with DBSCAN, adding TCRdist sequence similarity when clustering within HLA-allele-positive subsets. For co-occurrence clustering, repertoires with fewer than 30,000 or more than 120,000 public chains were excluded, along with 4 to 6 repertoires with anomalous nucleotide sharing. TCRdb mirrors the immuneACCESS table, restricted to in-frame sequences. Some clones are absent from its copies; in checked studies, under half trace to an unresolved V gene, and the reason for the others is unknown. That table supplies the V and J calls and clone size; D and trimming were determined from the DNA. Present in this sample are around 150,000 clones, 80% of which were seen just once. The ten largest clones add up to about 2.5% of the sample.

The junction shows trimming of 6 bases on V and 4 bases on J, plus 7 bases between the germline ends. The germline V gene (reference sequence) gives CDR1 as SEHNR and CDR2 as FQNEAQ. From the cysteine up to the phenylalanine, the CDR3 has a length of 12 residues. Of the read, only the CDR3 DNA is kept; its 36 bases are in frame from base 1. The data belong to a study of cytomegalovirus exposure and HLA in healthy donors listed by TCRdb under 2017. About the investigation overall: An earlier analysis of around 600 of the donors reported about 290 Gb of sequence data and some 120 million unique TCR beta sequences from 150 million to 200 million T cells. The aim of the study was to test whether cataloging public T cell receptors could identify signatures of past pathogen exposure. The study profiled the T cell repertoires of under 700 subjects by immunosequencing and related them to cytomegalovirus serostatus. In an earlier analysis of a few hundred of the donors, high-throughput TCR beta sequencing was used to judge whether each TCR beta V gene segment behaved as functional or pseudogenic. Alongside the repertoire data, information on donor age, sex, ethnicity and CMV serostatus was compiled. In a later genetic analysis, genome-wide SNP genotypes for about 65% of the roughly 700 donors were used, and that subset was treated as a discovery cohort. All discovery cohort repertoires had been generated using a single sequencing platform. To predict cytomegalovirus infection status, the study brought together high-throughput TCR immunosequencing, statistical association of individual TCRs with disease status, and machine learning. Around 320 gigabases of sequencing data and some 85 million unique TCR sequences were included in an early release covering over 600 HLA-typed donors. HLA typing covered class I and class II loci at four-digit resolution. Along with the approximately 620-subject first cohort, a separate validation cohort of some 130 different subjects was used. A later analysis re-examined previously published TCR beta repertoires from just over 650 donors and added high-resolution HLA genotyping to investigate patterns of TCR occurrence. The genetic ancestry cluster associated with self-reported Caucasian donors included 81% of the 300 to 400 genotyped donors. Rather than using new phenotypic data, the later analysis identified candidate immune exposures from TCR beta sequences and from how often those sequences occurred across donors. Among some 400 genotyped donors of the cohort, an average of around 220,000 unique TCR beta nucleotide sequences was sequenced per donor, of which 15% to 20% were non-productive. Typing coverage varied by locus: 629-630 donors for A, B, C, DRB1 and DQB1; under 550 for DQA1; 606 for DPA1; about 450 for DPB1. A handful of DR-DQ haplotypes were handled as single units for association and clustering because linkage in the cohort was strong.

The paper's findings and limits, for the study overall: CMV serostatus was the only immune exposure information available for the cohort. A further reported finding was that TCR beta sequences accurately predicted the HLA-A and HLA-B alleles for most subjects in the first cohort. In a later analysis, TCR association rates were found to vary across HLA loci, with the most associated TCRs seen for DRB1 alleles and the fewest for HLA-C alleles. Strong co-occurrence of HLA alleles, especially DR and DQ, made assigning TCR associations to individual alleles difficult. In a later genetic analysis, fewer N-insertions in productive TCRs were reported among donors in an Asian-associated ancestry cluster than the 666-donor mean. Linkage disequilibrium might explain the correlated functional status among segregating V segments, but an unknown experimental factor could not be ruled out. Most CMV-associated TCR beta chains appeared to be HLA-restricted in a later analysis, and the HLA associations seemed to be driven largely by CMV exposure. It was suggested by the authors that the approach could potentially be generalized to other disease states and immunological phenotypes. A cluster of highly shared sequence variants was judged likely to be a technical artifact of the sequencing pipeline. In a later analysis, several top co-occurrence clusters were reported to appear linked to parvovirus B19, influenza, CMV and Epstein-Barr virus. Because some donors lacked HLA typing at each locus, the association tests relied only on the typed subset. The presence/absence analyses assumed that sequencing depth was roughly uniform across donors, and that assumption may not be true. In a later genetic analysis, a missense DCLRE1C variant was associated with V-gene and J-gene trimming of TCR beta chains, and the association was replicated in an independent cohort. Compared with equally common non-associated chains, HLA-associated TCR beta chains in a later analysis were more clonally expanded and had lower generation probabilities. In both the original and validation cohorts, the classifier was reported to diagnose cytomegalovirus status with high specificity and sensitivity. At a false discovery rate of 0.05, a later analysis linked 16,000 or so TCR beta sequences to specific HLA alleles. Most TCR sequences were seen in very few donors, while some public TCRs were found in many individuals. In this cohort, only TCR beta chains were sequenced, and detectable features were limited by the absence of alpha or paired-chain data. In vitro tests confirmed that a few of the cytomegalovirus-associated TCR beta chains recognize cytomegalovirus antigens. Because counts were too low, roughly 17 rarely observed V segments, including chromosome 9 orphons, were left out of the earlier analysis of 587 of the donors. Because the 87-base-pair reads could not distinguish some IMGT-functional V segments, including TRBV6-2 and TRBV6-3, those segments were excluded. In an earlier analysis of roughly 560 of the donors, most TCR beta V segments were observed in productive rearrangements about 87% or about 30% of the time, broadly matching IMGT annotations. In the study, approximately 160 TCR beta chains were listed as associated with cytomegalovirus.

Sequencing was done on a sample of PBMCs. The receptor was derived from a man aged 45-65 years in good health and CMV-seronegative. The chain is assembled from TRBV7-9 and TRBJ1-5, with the identity of the D gene unclear. This receptor carries the CDR3 CASRRENQPQHF. The DNA is TGTGCCAGCAGGCGAGAAAATCAGCCCCAGCATTTT. The reference TRBV7-9 and TRBJ1-5 proteins fill in what lies around the CDR3, so the full variable domain reads DTGVSQNPRHKITKRGQNVTFRCDPISEHNRLYWYRQTLGQGPEFLTYFQNEAQLEKSRLLSDRFSAERPKGSFSTLEIQRTEQGDSAMYLCASRRENQPQHFGDGTRLSIL.